One T cell receptor (beta chain) is described in this entry. Its antigen is unknown. Per-base qualities were not stored, and no clone one base away is much larger. The record originates from a study of CD4+ T cells in melanoma (dated 2022 in TCRdb). At the level of the whole study: The study examined neoantigen-specific CD4+ T cells in human melanoma.

V loses 1 base of germline sequence and J loses 5 bases, and the interval between the two ends is 9 bases. The germline V gene yields SQVTM for CDR1 and ANQGSEA for CDR2. Including the terminal cysteine and phenylalanine, the CDR3 comprises 12 residues. Just CDR3 DNA is preserved here, 36 bases in frame from base 1. Receptor amplification or capture employed the immunoSEQ multiplex PCR assay. In its TCRdb copy, this immuneACCESS table keeps in-frame sequences only and misses some clones. Where compared with another copy, unresolved V genes explain less than half of these, and the others have no known cause. In this sample the table shows 9,000 to 13,000 clones, approximately 68% of which occur a single time. The top ten clonotypes cover around an eighth of the sample. Patients with melanoma were used as donors. Overall study outcomes, separate from this receptor: Neoantigen-specific CD4+ T cells were reported to be correlated with the function of CD8+ T cells, macrophages and B cells. Neoantigen-specific CD4+ T cells in melanoma were reported to show diverse differentiation states.

The sequence was obtained from a human donor with melanoma. The specimen sequenced was cells from a culture (not recorded whether cultured in vitro). The rearrangement combines TRBV29-1 with TRBJ2-7; no D segment can be confidently identified. The DNA sequence is as follows: TGCAGCGTTGAAGTTAACAGCAACGAGCAGTACTTC. This translates into CSVEVNSNEQYF.